This T cell receptor beta chain appears in the sequencing data of a study of T cells in narcolepsy. Data came from immunoSEQ multiplex PCR; TCRdb stores just in-frame clones and leaves some out. Of tens of thousands of clones detected, around 83% appear once; the ten largest clones hold 2% to 3%. CDR3 length: 16 residues. Trimming cost V 2 bases and J 4 bases; bases outside gene matches: 6. Germline CDR1 and CDR2: SGHAT and FQNNGV. The receptor was derived from a human donor with narcolepsy. What was sequenced was CD45RA- memory CD4+ T cells from PBMCs. The V call is TRBV11-2, the J call TRBJ2-1; 9 bases match TRBD2. The CDR3 here is CASSLRLAGVYNEQFF. CDR3 coding DNA: TGTGCCAGCAGCTTAAGGTTAGCGGGAGTATACAATGAGCAGTTCTTC.